The 13 T cell receptor beta chains listed next were all sequenced from one sample in a study of shared clonotypes between healthy human individuals. Naive CD8 cells, CD45RO-negative and positively selected for CCR7, excluded terminally differentiated effector memory CD45RA+ cells. Libraries were prepared by immunoSEQ multiplex PCR; TCRdb keeps only in-frame clonotypes and omits some of them. The sample gives around 1.9 million clones, just under 95% of which show up once; more than 1.5% is in the top ten. What was sequenced was naive CD8+ T cells from PBMCs. The source is a man aged 18 to 29 in good health. Some clones in this sample may be carry-over from other donors' samples.

This clone was picked up one time. The gene calls are TRBV7-9 and TRBJ1-1, with D perhaps TRBD1 (5 bases). CDR3 length: 15 amino acids. V was pared by 6 bases and J by 3 bases, with 17 bases between. Germline-derived CDR1 and CDR2 are SEHNR and FQNEAQ (reference sequence). CDR3 protein: CASSRGTPKDTEAFF. As DNA, the CDR3 is TGTGCCAGCAGTCGCGGGACTCCTAAGGACACTGAAGCTTTCTTT.

V is TRBV13 and J is TRBJ2-1; perhaps TRBD1 as D (5 bases). V was clipped by 5 bases and J by 2 bases, with 22 bases between them. This CDR3 spans 18 amino acids. Germline-derived CDR1 and CDR2 are PRHDT and FYEKMQ (reference sequence). The CDR3 loop is CASSPRSVSWGPYNEQFF. The CDR3 coding sequence is TGTGCCAGCAGCCCCCGCAGCGTCTCGTGGGGCCCCTACAATGAGCAGTTCTTC.

The J gene is TRBJ1-2, the V gene TRBV9; D is ambiguous. CDR3 length equals 15 residues. V was shortened by 1 base and J by 3 bases, with 13 bases between the two germline ends. Germline CDR1 and CDR2: SGDLS and YYNGEE. This CDR3 reads CASSVSSQTHYGYTF. The CDR3 region has the DNA TGTGCCAGCAGCGTATCTTCCCAAACACACTATGGCTACACCTTC.

This chain connects TRBV7-9 to TRBJ2-5; the match to TRBD1 covers 8 bases. The germline V gene has CDR1 SEHNR and CDR2 FQNEAQ (reference sequence). The CDR3 runs 16 residues. The V gene end was trimmed by 4 bases and the J gene end by 4 bases; junction bases not matched to a gene: 11. CDR3 loop: CASSWSRQGATETQYF. The CDR3 DNA is TGTGCCAGCAGCTGGTCCAGGCAGGGGGCCACAGAGACCCAGTACTTC.

The rearrangement uses TRBV5-1 and TRBJ2-3; D is undetermined. V lost 3 bases, J lost 4 bases, and 6 bases lay in between. Germline CDR1 reads SGHRS; CDR2 reads YFSETQ. The CDR3 loop spans 12 amino acids. CDR3 DNA: TGCGCCAGCAGCTACCAGTCAGATACGCAGTATTTT. Translated: CASSYQSDTQYF.

Points on this clone: The same CDR3 is also encoded by other DNA sequences in this sample. CDR3 coding DNA: TGTGCCAGTAGTATAGTCGGGCAGGGGGCAACAGATACGCAGTATTTT. Amino acids: CASSIVGQGATDTQYF. The V and J genes are TRBV19 and TRBJ2-3; TRBD1 aligns across 8 bases. This CDR3 is built from 16 residues. CDR1 LNHDA and CDR2 SQIVND come from the germline V gene (reference sequence). V gave up 1 base and J gave up 3 bases; unmatched junction bases: 6.

Notes on this clone: Other DNA sequences in the sample encode the same CDR3. This chain uses TRBV4-1 with TRBJ2-7; 8 positions agree with TRBD1. The CDR3 is 14 amino acids. Germline V gene lookup returns CDR1 MGHRA and CDR2 YSYEKL. Trimming cost V 5 bases and J 3 bases; bases outside gene matches: 6. In nucleotides, the CDR3 is TGCGCCAGCAGCGCAGGACAGGGAGGCTACGAGCAGTACTTC. Translating gives CASSAGQGGYEQYF.

V and J are TRBV25-1 and TRBJ2-5; D possibly matches TRBD1 or TRBD2 (5 bases each). The CDR3 runs to 17 residues. Trimming stripped 1 base from V and 1 base from J, with 16 bases between. Germline CDR1 reads MGHDK; CDR2 reads SYGVNS. Here the CDR3 reads CASSEWGVGEGQETQYF. The DNA of the CDR3 is TGTGCCAGCAGTGAATGGGGCGTGGGGGAAGGCCAAGAGACCCAGTACTTC.

The rearrangement links TRBV10-1 to TRBJ2-5, with D tentatively TRBD1 (6 bases). The ends were cut back, 2 bases at V and 4 bases at J, with 14 bases in the middle. The CDR3 extends over 15 amino acids. CDR1 WNHNN and CDR2 SYGVQD come from the germline V gene (reference sequence). The CDR3 sequence: CASSEHAGAGETQYF. CDR3 in DNA: TGCGCCAGCAGTGAGCATGCAGGGGCAGGAGAGACCCAGTACTTC.

The chain joins TRBV19 to TRBJ2-1, with a tentative D call TRBD2 (6 bases). Trimming pared 0 bases from V and 8 bases from J, leaving 11 bases between. CDR1 is LNHDA, CDR2 SQIVND, per germline (reference sequence). CDR3 length: 14 amino acids. CDR3 sequence: CASSIDTRGYEQFF. CDR3 nucleotides: TGTGCCAGTAGTATAGATACTCGGGGGTATGAGCAGTTCTTC.

V and J are TRBV11-2 and TRBJ2-3, with TRBD2 identical over 8 bases. V lost 5 bases and J lost 2; bases outside the gene matches: 12. CDR3 length: 17 amino acids. Germline V gene sequence: CDR1 SGHAT, CDR2 FQNNGV. The CDR3 DNA sequence: TGTGCCAGCAGCGCCCGTCCCCTTAGCGGGGCCACAGATACGCAGTATTTT. This gives the protein CASSARPLSGATDTQYF.

The DNA of the CDR3 is TGTGCCAGCAGCACCTGGACTGCTGACGAGCAGTACTTC. It yields the protein CASSTWTADEQYF. V and J are TRBV9 and TRBJ2-7; D possibly corresponds to TRBD2 (5 bases). Germline V gives CDR1 SGDLS, CDR2 YYNGEE. V dropped 4 bases and J dropped 5 bases, with 13 bases sitting between them. The CDR3 covers 13 residues.

CDR3 residues: CASSEESRGQGAYEQYF. CDR3 DNA sequence: TGTGCCAGCAGTGAAGAGTCTCGTGGGCAGGGGGCCTACGAGCAGTACTTC. The V call is TRBV6-1, the J call TRBJ2-7; 7 bases map to TRBD1. From germline, CDR1 is MNHNS and CDR2 SASEGT. V shed 1 base, J shed 2 bases, and the junction held 11 bases outside the gene matches. There are 17 residues in the CDR3.